The text below deals with one TCR beta chain. The record originates from a study of shared clonotypes between healthy human individuals. V was trimmed by 4 bases and J by 1 base, leaving 14 bases between them. Germline CDR1 MGHDK, CDR2 SYGVNS. The CDR3 consists of 15 residues. Terminally differentiated effector memory CD45RA+ cells were excluded from the naive CD8 cells, which were CD45RO-negative and positively selected for CCR7. Sequencing was performed with immunoSEQ multiplex PCR; in TCRdb, only in-frame clones are kept and a portion is missing. The table includes millions of clones, just under 95% detected once.

This receptor was taken from a man aged 18-30 years in good health. The gene calls are TRBV25-1 and TRBJ2-7, with D possibly TRBD1 on 5 matching bases. Sequences were obtained from naive CD8+ T cells sorted from blood. The CDR3 loop is CASSAWGQGSYEQYF. The CDR3 nucleotides are TGTGCCAGCAGTGCATGGGGCCAGGGTTCCTACGAGCAGTACTTC.